This is a list of T cell receptor beta chains from one sample in a study of CD8 T cells in ankylosing spondylitis. TCRdb analysed the 5' RACE reads with MiXCR anew, one entry per CDR3 protein. The sample lists about 140,000 distinct CDR3 sequences; approximately 8.4% were seen once. Sequenced material: synovial fluid, either unsorted or a sorted T cell fraction (not recorded which). These receptors were obtained from a male donor with ankylosing spondylitis. CDR3s include the opening cysteine and the closing phenylalanine or tryptophan. The order of the fields is J gene, clone size, D gene, V gene, CDR3 DNA, CDR3 protein. The D gene is left open where the match is weak. Some rows have no size entry. The others give once, few or many, or a class for an expanded clone.

>TRBJ2-1|-|-|TRBV18
TGTGCCAGCTCACCACCTTCGCAGTACAATGAGCAGTTCTTC
CASSPPSQYNEQFF
>TRBJ2-7|few|TRBD1|TRBV7-2
TGTGCCAGCAGTGGACAGGGAGTCTACGAGCAGTACTTC
CASSGQGVYEQYF
>TRBJ2-5|medium-sized|TRBD1|TRBV20-1
TGCAGTGCTACAGGGGGCCGGGAGACCCAGTACTTC
CSATGGRETQYF
>TRBJ1-2|few|TRBD1|TRBV4-2
TGTGCCAGCAGCCAAGTCCATACACAGGGGAACTATGGCTACACCTTC
CASSQVHTQGNYGYTF
>TRBJ1-1|few|-|TRBV5-1
TGCGCCAGCAGCCTGTCGACAGAGAACACTGAAGCTTTCTTT
CASSLSTENTEAFF
>TRBJ2-5|once|TRBD1|TRBV4-1
TGCGCCAGCAGCCAAGGCAGGGGGAAGGAGACCCAGTACTTC
CASSQGRGKETQYF
>TRBJ1-1|-|-|TRBV20-1
TGCAGTGCTAGACCCTATTCGACGCGTGGGGCTGAAGCTTTCTTT
CSARPYSTRGAEAFF
>TRBJ1-1|many|-|TRBV12-3/TRBV12-4
TGTGCCAGCAGTTCTCAGACCGGCACTGAAGCTTTCTTT
CASSSQTGTEAFF
>TRBJ2-3|few|-|TRBV5-1
TGCGCCAGCAGCTTCGTTCCGGGACAGGGTGGCGGGAGGGCCAGGGATACGCAGTATTTT
CASSFVPGQGGGRARDTQYF
>TRBJ1-2|many|TRBD1|TRBV24-1
TGTGCCACCAGTGACGGGGGACAGGGAGGACACGGCTACACCTTC
CATSDGGQGGHGYTF
>TRBJ1-2|-|-|TRBV20-1
TGCAGTGCTGTACAGGGAAGTGGCTACACCTTC
CSAVQGSGYTF
>TRBJ1-2|few|-|TRBV6-5
TGTGCCAGCAGTTTAGACATAAACTATGGCTACACCTTC
CASSLDINYGYTF
>TRBJ2-1|many|-|TRBV7-9
TGTGCCAGCAGCCCTCAGGGTTGGGGTAGCTACAATGAGCAGTTCTTC
CASSPQGWGSYNEQFF
>TRBJ1-2|many|-|TRBV12-3/TRBV12-4
TGTGCCAGCAGCGACTCTTTGATGGCTTATGGCTACACCTTC
CASSDSLMAYGYTF
>TRBJ2-3|-|TRBD2|TRBV15
TGTGCCACCAGCAGGGCGGCGGGAGGGTCTAGCACAGATACGCAGTATTTT
CATSRAAGGSSTDTQYF
>TRBJ1-1|-|-|TRBV5-1
TGCGCCAACAGTCTGGCAGGGAGGGTTGAGGCTTTCTTT
CANSLAGRVEAFF
>TRBJ1-1|many|-|TRBV20-1
TGCAGTGCTAGGGACAGTATATACACTGAAGCTTTCTTT
CSARDSIYTEAFF
>TRBJ2-5|many|-|TRBV9
TGTGCCAGCAGTACTCTTGATTGGGAGACCCAGTACTTC
CASSTLDWETQYF
>TRBJ2-7|few|-|TRBV6-1
TGTGCCACCGGACTACAGGGGCCCTACGAGCAGTACTTC
CATGLQGPYEQYF
>TRBJ2-7|many|-|TRBV11-2
TGTGCCAGCAGCTTAGATTCTAGCGAATTAACCTACGAGCAGTACTTC
CASSLDSSELTYEQYF
>TRBJ2-1|many|-|TRBV5-1
TGCGCCAGCAGCCCGGAACAGAGCTCCTACAATGAGCAGTTCTTC
CASSPEQSSYNEQFF
>TRBJ2-7|-|-|TRBV11-1
TGTGCCAGCAGCCTACACCACAACAGCGAGCAGTACTTC
CASSLHHNSEQYF
>TRBJ2-2|many|TRBD2|TRBV20-1
TGCAGTGCTAGGGCCTTAGCGGGAGGGACCCACACCGGGGAGCTGTTTTTT
CSARALAGGTHTGELFF
>TRBJ2-7|-|-|TRBV5-1
TGCGCCAGCAGCTTGACCCCAGGGGCCTACGAGCAGTACTTC
CASSLTPGAYEQYF
>TRBJ2-5|many|-|TRBV5-1
TGCGCCAGCAGGGATGGGGTGCGGGAGACCCAGTACTTC
CASRDGVRETQYF
>TRBJ1-5|medium-sized|TRBD1|TRBV7-8
TGTGCCAGCAGCTCCGGGACAGGGGGCCTCCAGCCCCAGCATTTT
CASSSGTGGLQPQHF
>TRBJ2-2|few|TRBD1|TRBV5-1
TGCGCCAGCAGCTTGGGGACAGGGGGAAACACCGGGGAGCTGTTTTTT
CASSLGTGGNTGELFF
>TRBJ1-4|many|-|TRBV29-1
TGCAGCGCGTCGTGGGCCGATAATGAAAAACTGTTTTTT
CSASWADNEKLFF
>TRBJ2-7|-|-|TRBV7-2
TGTGCCAGCAGCTTACTGAGGGCGGCAACCTACGAGCAGTACTTC
CASSLLRAATYEQYF
>TRBJ1-1|many|-|TRBV5-1
TGCGCCAGCAGCCCGCGGAGGATGAACACTGAAGCTTTCTTT
CASSPRRMNTEAFF
>TRBJ2-2|few|-|TRBV5-1
TGCGCCAGCAGCTTGGACCGGGCTGACACCGGGGAGCTGTTTTTT
CASSLDRADTGELFF
>TRBJ1-5|many|TRBD1|TRBV3-1
TGTGCCAGCAGCCACGGGACAGGGAATAGCAATCAGCCCCAGCATTTT
CASSHGTGNSNQPQHF
>TRBJ2-1|-|TRBD2|TRBV7-2
TGTGCCAGCACCCGGACTAGCGGTGATAACAATGAGCAGTTCTTC
CASTRTSGDNNEQFF
>TRBJ2-3|few|-|TRBV19
TGTGCCAGTAGTGCCCCTCCCGATACGCAGTATTTT
CASSAPPDTQYF
>TRBJ1-1|many|-|TRBV12-3/TRBV12-4
TGTGCCAGCAGTTTAATGAACACTGAAGCTTTCTTT
CASSLMNTEAFF
>TRBJ1-2|many|-|TRBV6-5
TGTGCCAGCAGTTACCCGGGGGGCTATGGCTACACCTTC
CASSYPGGYGYTF
>TRBJ2-7|-|TRBD2|TRBV7-9
TGTGCCAGCAGCTACCGCCGGACTAGCGGATCCTACGAGCAGTACTTC
CASSYRRTSGSYEQYF
>TRBJ1-1|many|-|TRBV11-2
TGTGCCAGCAGCTGGGGGGGCAGATCAAAAGGGACTGAAGCTTTCTTT
CASSWGGRSKGTEAFF
>TRBJ2-1|-|-|TRBV27
TGTGCCAGCAGACGCGGGTTCTCCTACAATGAGCAGTTCTTC
CASRRGFSYNEQFF
>TRBJ1-6|many|-|TRBV7-2
TGTGCCAGCAGCCGAAGGAATTCACCCCTCCACTTT
CASSRRNSPLHF
>TRBJ1-1|few|-|TRBV4-3
TGCGCCAGCAGCCAAGATAGAGGATACACTGAAGCTTTCTTT
CASSQDRGYTEAFF
>TRBJ1-2|many|-|TRBV5-1
TGCGCCAGCAGCTTGGGGGGACCCTCTGGCTACACCTTC
CASSLGGPSGYTF
>TRBJ1-1|many|TRBD1|TRBV5-1
TGCGCCAGCAGCTCCACCCGACAGGGGAACACTGAAGCTTTCTTT
CASSSTRQGNTEAFF
>TRBJ2-3|many|-|TRBV6-1
TGTGCCAGCAGCTTGGGACTCACTTCCCTAGGAGATACGCAGTATTTT
CASSLGLTSLGDTQYF
>TRBJ1-2|few|TRBD1|TRBV19
TGTGCCAGTAGTCTCCGGGACAGATCGGACTACACCTTC
CASSLRDRSDYTF
>TRBJ1-3|many|-|TRBV10-3
TGTGCCATCAGTGAAGCAGTAAACACCATATATTTT
CAISEAVNTIYF
>TRBJ2-7|few|-|TRBV7-2
TGTGCCAGCAGTTCCCGCAGGGGAGCCGAGCAGTACTTC
CASSSRRGAEQYF